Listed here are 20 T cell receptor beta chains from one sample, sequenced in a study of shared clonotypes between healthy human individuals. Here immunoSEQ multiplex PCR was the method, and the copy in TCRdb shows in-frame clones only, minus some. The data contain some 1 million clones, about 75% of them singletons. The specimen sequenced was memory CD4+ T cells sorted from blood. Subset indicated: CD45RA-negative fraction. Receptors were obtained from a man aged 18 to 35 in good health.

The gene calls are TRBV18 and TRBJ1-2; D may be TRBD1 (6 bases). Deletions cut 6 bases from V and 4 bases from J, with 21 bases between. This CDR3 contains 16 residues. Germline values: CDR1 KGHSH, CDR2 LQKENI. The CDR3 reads CASSPPAGGGFYGYTF. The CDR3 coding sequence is TGTGCCAGCTCCCCTCCGGCGGGGGGCGGATTCTATGGCTACACCTTC.

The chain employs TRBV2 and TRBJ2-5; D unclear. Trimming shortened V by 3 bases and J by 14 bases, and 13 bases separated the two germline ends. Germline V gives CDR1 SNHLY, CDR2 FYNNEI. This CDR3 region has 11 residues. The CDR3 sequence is CASSDYRVGYF. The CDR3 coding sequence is TGTGCCAGCAGTGATTACCGAGTCGGCTACTTC.

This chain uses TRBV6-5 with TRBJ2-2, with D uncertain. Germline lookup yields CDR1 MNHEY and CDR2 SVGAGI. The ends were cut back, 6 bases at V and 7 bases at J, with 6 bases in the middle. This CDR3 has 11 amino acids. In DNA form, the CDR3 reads TGTGCCAGCAGACAGTTCGGGGAGCTGTTTTTT. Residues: CASRQFGELFF.

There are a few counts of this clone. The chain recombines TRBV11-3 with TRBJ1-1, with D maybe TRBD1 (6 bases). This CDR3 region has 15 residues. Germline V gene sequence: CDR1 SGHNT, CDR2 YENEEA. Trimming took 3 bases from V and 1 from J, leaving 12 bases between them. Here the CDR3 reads CASSLGGQKNTEAFF. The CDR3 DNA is TGTGCCAGCAGCTTGGGAGGACAGAAGAACACTGAAGCTTTCTTT.

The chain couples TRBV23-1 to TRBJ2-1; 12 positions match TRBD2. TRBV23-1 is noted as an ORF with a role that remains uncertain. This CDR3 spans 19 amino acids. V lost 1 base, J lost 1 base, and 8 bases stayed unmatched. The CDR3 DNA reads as TGCGCCAGCAGTCAATTTTCTAGCGGGGGGGCACGGTCCTACAATGAGCAGTTCTTC. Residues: CASSQFSSGGARSYNEQFF.

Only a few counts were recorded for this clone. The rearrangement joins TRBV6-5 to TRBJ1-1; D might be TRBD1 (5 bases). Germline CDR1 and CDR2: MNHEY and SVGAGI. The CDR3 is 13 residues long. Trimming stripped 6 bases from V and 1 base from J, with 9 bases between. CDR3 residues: CASSRQKNTEAFF. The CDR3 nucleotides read TGTGCCAGCAGCAGACAGAAGAACACTGAAGCTTTCTTT.

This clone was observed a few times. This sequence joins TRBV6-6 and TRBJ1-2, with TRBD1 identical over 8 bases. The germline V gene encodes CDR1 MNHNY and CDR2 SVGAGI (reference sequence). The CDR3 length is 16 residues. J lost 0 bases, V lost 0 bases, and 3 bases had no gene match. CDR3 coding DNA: TGTGCCAGCAGTTACTCAAACAGGGGGTCTAACTATGGCTACACCTTC. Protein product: CASSYSNRGSNYGYTF.

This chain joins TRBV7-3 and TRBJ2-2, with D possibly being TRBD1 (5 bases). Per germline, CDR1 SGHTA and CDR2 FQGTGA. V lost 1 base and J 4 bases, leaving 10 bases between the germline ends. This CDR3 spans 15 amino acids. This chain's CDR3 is CASSLMTATTGELFF. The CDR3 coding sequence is TGTGCCAGCAGCTTAATGACAGCAACCACCGGGGAGCTGTTTTTT.

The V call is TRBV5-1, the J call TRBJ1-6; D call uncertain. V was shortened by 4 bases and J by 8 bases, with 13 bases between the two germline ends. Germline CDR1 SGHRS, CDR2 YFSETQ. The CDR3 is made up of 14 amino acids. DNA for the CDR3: TGCGCCAGCAGCCACTTTATGACCGATTCACCCCTCCACTTT. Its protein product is CASSHFMTDSPLHF.

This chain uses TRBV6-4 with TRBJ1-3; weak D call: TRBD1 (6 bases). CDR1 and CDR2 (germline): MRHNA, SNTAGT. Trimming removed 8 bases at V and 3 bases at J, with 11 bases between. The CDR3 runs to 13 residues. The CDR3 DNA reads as TGTGCCAGCCCGGGACATCGTGGAAACACCATATATTTT. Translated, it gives CASPGHRGNTIYF.

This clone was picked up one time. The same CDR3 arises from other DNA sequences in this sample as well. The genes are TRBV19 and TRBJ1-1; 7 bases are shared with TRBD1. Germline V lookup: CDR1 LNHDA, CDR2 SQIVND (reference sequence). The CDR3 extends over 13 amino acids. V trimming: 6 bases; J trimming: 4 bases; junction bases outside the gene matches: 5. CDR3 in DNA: TGTGCCAGTAGCACTACAGGGGTCACTGAAGCTTTCTTT. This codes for CASSTTGVTEAFF.

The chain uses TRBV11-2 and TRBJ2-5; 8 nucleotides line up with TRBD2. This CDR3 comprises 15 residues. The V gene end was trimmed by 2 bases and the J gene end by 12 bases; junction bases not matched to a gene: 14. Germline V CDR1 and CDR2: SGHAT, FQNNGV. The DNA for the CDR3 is TGTGCCAGCAGCTTACCCGGGGGGGCCGCTCAGGCTGAGTACTTC. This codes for CASSLPGGAAQAEYF. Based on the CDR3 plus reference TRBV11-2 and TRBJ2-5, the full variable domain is EAGVAQSPRYKIIEKRQSVAFWCNPISGHATLYWYQQILGQGPKLLIQFQNNGVVDDSQLPKDRFSAERLKGVDSTLKIQPAKLEDSAVYLCASSLPGGAAQAEYFGPGTRLLVL.

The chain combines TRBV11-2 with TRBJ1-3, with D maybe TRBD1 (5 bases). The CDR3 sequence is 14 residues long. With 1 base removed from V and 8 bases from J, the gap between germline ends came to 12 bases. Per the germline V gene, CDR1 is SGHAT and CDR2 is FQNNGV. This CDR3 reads CASSLVRVEDTIYF. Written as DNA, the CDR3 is TGTGCCAGCAGCTTAGTCAGGGTGGAAGACACCATATATTTT.

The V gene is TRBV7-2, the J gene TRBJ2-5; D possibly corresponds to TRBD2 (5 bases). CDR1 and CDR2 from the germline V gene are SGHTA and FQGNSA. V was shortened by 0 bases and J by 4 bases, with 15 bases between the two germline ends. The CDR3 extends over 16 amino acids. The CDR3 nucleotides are TGTGCCAGCAGCTTAGCGGCTAGCTTGGGTGGAGAGACCCAGTACTTC. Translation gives CASSLAASLGGETQYF.

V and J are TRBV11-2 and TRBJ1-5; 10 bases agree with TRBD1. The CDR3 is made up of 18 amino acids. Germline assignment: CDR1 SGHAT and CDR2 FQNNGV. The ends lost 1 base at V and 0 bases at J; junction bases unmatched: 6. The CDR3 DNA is TGTGCCAGCAGCTTAGTCCGACAGGGGGCGCTTAGCAATCAGCCCCAGCATTTT. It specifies CASSLVRQGALSNQPQHF.

The CDR3 here is CASLQGPSNTGELFF. CDR3 DNA sequence: TGCGCCAGTTTACAGGGGCCCTCGAACACCGGGGAGCTGTTTTTT. This chain joins TRBV5-1 and TRBJ2-2; 7 bases align to TRBD1. This CDR3 spans 15 amino acids. Trimming cost V 8 bases and J 0 bases; bases outside gene matches: 7. Germline CDR1 and CDR2: SGHRS and YFSETQ.

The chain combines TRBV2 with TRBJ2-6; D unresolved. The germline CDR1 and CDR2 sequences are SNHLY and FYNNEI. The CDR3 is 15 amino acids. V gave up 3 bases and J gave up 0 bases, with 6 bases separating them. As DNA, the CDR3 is TGTGCCAGCAGTGAGTTTGACTCTGGGGCCAACGTCCTGACTTTC. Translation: CASSEFDSGANVLTF.

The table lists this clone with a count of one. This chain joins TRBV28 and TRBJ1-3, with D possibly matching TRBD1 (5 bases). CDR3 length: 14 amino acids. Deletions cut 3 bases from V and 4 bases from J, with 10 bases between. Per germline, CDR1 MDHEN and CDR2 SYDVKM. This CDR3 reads CASSFGGPGNTIYF. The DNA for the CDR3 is TGTGCCAGCAGTTTTGGGGGACCCGGAAACACCATATATTTT.

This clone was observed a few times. The CDR3 region has the DNA TGCAGTGCTTTTTCTGCCTACGAGCAGTACTTC. Translation gives CSAFSAYEQYF. V and J are TRBV20-1 and TRBJ2-7; D is uncertain. The CDR3 totals 11 residues. The germline V and J ends were trimmed by 5 bases and 2 bases, with 7 bases remaining between them. The germline gives CDR1 DFQATT, CDR2 SNEGSKA (reference sequence).

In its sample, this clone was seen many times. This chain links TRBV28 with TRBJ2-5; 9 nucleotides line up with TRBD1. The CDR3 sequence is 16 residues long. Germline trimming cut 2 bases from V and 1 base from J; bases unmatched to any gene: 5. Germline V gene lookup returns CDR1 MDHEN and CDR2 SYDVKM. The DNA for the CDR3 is TGTGCCAGCAGTTTACTTGGGACAGGGAGCCAAGAGACCCAGTACTTC. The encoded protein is CASSLLGTGSQETQYF.